This is a list of T cell receptor beta chains from one sample in a study of control samples from healthy donors and cancer patients. Sequencing was performed with immunoSEQ multiplex PCR; in TCRdb, only in-frame clones are kept and a portion is missing. The table has more than 120,000 clones, 75% to 95% seen once. Material for sequencing was blood. The source of these receptors is a man under 40 in good health. The CDR3 runs from the conserved cysteine through the conserved F or W. A D gene is named only where the DNA matches it firmly. Not every row has a clone size; where given, it reads once, few, many or a size class.

D,size,J,V,length,CDR3,DNA
NA,once,TRBJ1-1,TRBV10-3,14,CAISEVVTNTEAFF,TGTGCCATCAGTGAGGTGGTTACGAACACTGAAGCTTTCTTT
TRBD1,once,TRBJ1-1,TRBV7-8,15,CASSEYGQGLPEAFF,TGTGCCAGCAGCGAGTACGGACAGGGTCTGCCTGAAGCTTTCTTT
TRBD2,NA,TRBJ2-2,TRBV4-2,20,CASSQDTPGLAGGGTGELFF,TGTGCCAGCAGCCAAGATACCCCGGGACTAGCGGGGGGCGGCACCGGGGAGCTGTTTTTT
TRBD2,once,TRBJ2-7,TRBV7-9,15,CASSLGGTSRDEQYF,TGTGCCAGCAGCTTAGGGGGGACTAGCCGGGACGAGCAGTACTTC
NA,NA,TRBJ1-1,TRBV2,14,CASGGVGEGTEAFF,TGTGCCAGCGGGGGCGTGGGGGAGGGCACTGAAGCTTTCTTT
TRBD2,NA,TRBJ2-3,TRBV7-8,16,CASSFPSGGSTDTQYF,TGTGCCAGCAGCTTCCCTAGCGGGGGTAGCACAGATACGCAGTATTTT
NA,NA,TRBJ1-1,TRBV19,15,CASSLQGWSNTEAFF,TGTGCCAGTAGTCTACAAGGCTGGTCAAACACTGAAGCTTTCTTT
NA,NA,TRBJ1-2,TRBV15,16,CATSREGQGTNYGYTF,TGTGCCACCAGCAGAGAGGGGCAGGGCACGAACTATGGCTACACCTTC
NA,NA,TRBJ2-7,TRBV7-9,16,CASSLASGPHSYEQYF,TGTGCCAGCAGCTTAGCGTCGGGGCCCCACTCCTACGAGCAGTACTTC
TRBD1,NA,TRBJ1-2,TRBV19,13,CASSITGGGGYTF,TGTGCCAGTAGTATCACAGGGGGTGGTGGCTACACCTTC
NA,NA,TRBJ1-2,TRBV10-3,11,CAINDNRGYTF,TGTGCCATCAACGACAACAGGGGCTACACCTTC
NA,NA,TRBJ2-3,TRBV28,14,CASRRLAGTDTQYF,TGTGCCAGCAGACGGCTAGCTGGCACAGATACGCAGTATTTT
NA,NA,TRBJ2-4,TRBV13,12,CASSLQGNIQYF,TGTGCCAGCAGCTTACAGGGGAACATTCAGTACTTC
NA,NA,TRBJ1-2,TRBV5-4,14,CASSLALAGYGYTF,TGTGCCAGCAGCTTGGCTCTGGCGGGCTATGGCTACACCTTC
TRBD2,NA,TRBJ2-1,TRBV18,15,CASSPTSGYDNEQFF,TGTGCCAGCTCACCAACTAGCGGCTACGACAATGAGCAGTTCTTC
NA,NA,TRBJ1-5,TRBV4-2,15,CASSQDWGNEKPQHF,TGTGCCAGCAGCCAAGACTGGGGAAACGAAAAGCCCCAGCATTTT
TRBD1,NA,TRBJ1-1,TRBV12-3/TRBV12-4,13,CASGGQGAGEAFF,TGTGCCAGCGGGGGACAGGGGGCCGGTGAAGCTTTCTTT
TRBD2,NA,TRBJ2-7,TRBV7-6,13,CASSAGTSDEQYF,TGTGCCAGCAGCGCCGGGACTAGCGACGAGCAGTACTTC
TRBD2,NA,TRBJ2-7,TRBV7-9,15,CASSSGLAGSYEQYF,TGTGCCAGCAGCTCGGGACTAGCGGGCTCCTACGAGCAGTACTTC
TRBD1,NA,TRBJ1-4,TRBV5-5,13,CASGTGPNEKLFF,TGTGCCAGTGGGACAGGCCCTAATGAAAAACTGTTTTTT